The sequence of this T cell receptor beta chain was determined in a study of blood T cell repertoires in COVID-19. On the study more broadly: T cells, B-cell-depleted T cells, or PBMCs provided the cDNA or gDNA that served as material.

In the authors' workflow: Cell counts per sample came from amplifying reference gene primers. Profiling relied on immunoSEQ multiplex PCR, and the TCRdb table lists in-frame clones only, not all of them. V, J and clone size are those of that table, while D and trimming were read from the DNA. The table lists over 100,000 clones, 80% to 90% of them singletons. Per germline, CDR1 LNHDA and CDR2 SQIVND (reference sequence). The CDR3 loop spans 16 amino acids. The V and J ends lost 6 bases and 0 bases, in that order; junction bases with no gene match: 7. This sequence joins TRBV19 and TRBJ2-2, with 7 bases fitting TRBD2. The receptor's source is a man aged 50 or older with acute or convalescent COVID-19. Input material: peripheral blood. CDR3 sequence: CASRPREGANTGELFF. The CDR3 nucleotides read TGTGCCAGTAGGCCCAGGGAGGGCGCGAACACCGGGGAGCTGTTTTTT. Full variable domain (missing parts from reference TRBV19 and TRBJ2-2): DGGITQSPKYLFRKEGQNVTLSCEQNLNHDAMYWYRQDPGQGLRLIYYSQIVNDFQKGDIAEGYSVSREKKESFPLTVTSAQKNPTAFYLCASRPREGANTGELFFGEGSRLTVL.